Below are 14 T cell receptor beta chains sequenced from a single sample in a study of blood T cell repertoires in COVID-19. Data came from immunoSEQ multiplex PCR; TCRdb stores just in-frame clones and leaves some out. The sample has over 120,000 clones, about 80% seen once. The sample taken for sequencing was PBMCs or T cells enriched from blood (not recorded which). The receptors shown here come from a woman in her forties or fifties who had recovered from COVID-19.

The J gene is TRBJ1-5, the V gene TRBV7-8; tentatively, D is TRBD1 (5 bases). This CDR3 has 12 amino acids. CDR1 and CDR2 (germline): SGHVS, FQNEAQ. V shed 5 bases and J shed 10 bases, with 12 bases lying between them. The CDR3 DNA follows: TGTGCCAGCAGCGGTTCGGGACTCCCCCAGCATTTT. This gives the protein CASSGSGLPQHF.

V is TRBV4-1 and J is TRBJ2-2, with TRBD2 matching 10 bases. This CDR3 is built from 18 residues. The junction had 4 bases not matched to a gene; V was cut back by 0 bases and J by 0 bases. From germline, CDR1 is MGHRA and CDR2 YSYEKL. CDR3 region: CASSQDATSGPNTGELFF. The CDR3 region has the DNA TGCGCCAGCAGCCAAGACGCGACTAGCGGGCCGAACACCGGGGAGCTGTTTTTT.

The rearrangement links TRBV5-6 to TRBJ1-4; tentatively, D is TRBD1 (5 bases). The CDR3 has 13 residues. V was cut by 7 bases and J by 4 bases, with 11 bases left in between. Germline values: CDR1 SGHDT, CDR2 YYEEEE. The chain's CDR3 is CASSTVLNEKLFF. CDR3 in DNA: TGTGCCAGCTCGACAGTGCTTAATGAAAAACTGTTTTTT.

This rearrangement joins TRBV2 to TRBJ2-7, with 8 positions matching TRBD1. This CDR3 is 12 amino acids long. J lost 12 bases, V lost 7 bases, and 11 bases had no gene match. Germline lookup yields CDR1 SNHLY and CDR2 FYNNEI. CDR3 coding DNA: TGTGCCAGCACCGGACAGGGAACGCCACCGTACTTC. Its protein product is CASTGQGTPPYF.

V usage is TRBV11-2 and J usage is TRBJ2-2; 8 positions agree with TRBD1. With 6 bases clipped from V and 1 base from J, the junction kept 4 bases outside the gene matches. The CDR3 runs to 15 residues. Germline CDR1 is SGHAT and CDR2 is FQNNGV. As DNA, the CDR3 is TGTGCCAGCAGTTGGGACAGGATGAACACCGGGGAGCTGTTTTTT. Amino acid sequence: CASSWDRMNTGELFF.

This sequence joins TRBV4-1 and TRBJ1-5; 9 nucleotides match TRBD1. Per germline, CDR1 MGHRA and CDR2 YSYEKL. This CDR3 is 15 amino acids long. J was trimmed by 4 bases and V by 6 bases; bases with no gene match: 7. CDR3 sequence (DNA): TGCGCCAGCAGTAGACAGGGGGAAAAGAATCAGCCCCAGCATTTT. It is translated as CASSRQGEKNQPQHF.

V usage is TRBV2 and J usage is TRBJ1-1, with unresolved D. The V end was cut by 5 bases, the J end by 0 bases, with 7 bases between. Germline V gives CDR1 SNHLY, CDR2 FYNNEI. This CDR3 comprises 13 residues. CDR3 nucleotides: TGTGCCAGCAGTCTGAGAATGAACACTGAAGCTTTCTTT. The encoded protein is CASSLRMNTEAFF.

This clone was observed once. The gene calls are TRBV18 and TRBJ1-4; 10 nucleotides line up with TRBD1. This CDR3 comprises 15 residues. Germline V lookup: CDR1 KGHSH, CDR2 LQKENI. V gave up 3 bases and J gave up 8 bases; unmatched junction bases: 6. The CDR3 protein is CASSPPLGQGEKLFF. As DNA, the CDR3 is TGTGCCAGCTCACCCCCTTTGGGACAGGGGGAAAAACTGTTTTTT.

A few counts support this clone. The sample contains more than one DNA sequence encoding this CDR3. The J gene is TRBJ1-3, the V gene TRBV9; 7 bases map to TRBD1. The V gene end was trimmed by 0 bases and the J gene end by 4 bases; junction bases not matched to a gene: 4. The length of the CDR3 is 15 residues. Germline V gene lookup returns CDR1 SGDLS and CDR2 YYNGEE. The CDR3 reads CASSVDGTAGNTIYF. The CDR3 DNA sequence: TGTGCCAGCAGCGTAGATGGGACAGCAGGAAACACCATATATTTT.

This chain links TRBV5-4 with TRBJ2-5; a weak D match, TRBD2 (7 bases). Trimming removed 2 bases at V and 2 bases at J, with 10 bases between. This CDR3 is 14 amino acids long. CDR1 and CDR2 from the germline V gene are SGHNT and YYREEE (reference sequence). This chain's CDR3 is CASSLGGAQETQYF. The CDR3 DNA reads TGTGCCAGCAGCTTAGGGGGGGCACAAGAGACCCAGTACTTC.

The chain is built from TRBV6-2 or TRBV6-3 and TRBJ2-1; TRBD1 matches at 9 bases. Trimming at V came to 4 bases and at J to 5 bases, leaving 6 bases not matched to a gene. In germline, CDR1 is MNHEY, CDR2 SVGEGT. The CDR3 loop spans 15 amino acids. The CDR3 DNA follows: TGTGCCAGCAGTTCCCGGGACAGGGAACACAATGAGCAGTTCTTC. Its protein product is CASSSRDREHNEQFF.

This clone was observed once. The chain is built from TRBV28 and TRBJ1-2, with 7 bases lining up with TRBD1. Germline-derived CDR1 and CDR2 are MDHEN and SYDVKM. The CDR3 totals 13 residues. The trim removed 2 bases at V and 8 bases at J, leaving 5 bases unmatched. Here the CDR3 reads CASSLDRAEGYTF. The CDR3 coding sequence is TGTGCCAGCAGTTTAGACAGGGCTGAGGGCTACACCTTC.

In this sample, this clone turned up once. The chain has TRBV3-1 (or the pseudogene TRBV3-2) and TRBJ2-7; the match to TRBD1 covers 9 bases. Germline assignment: CDR1 LGHDT and CDR2 YNNKEL (reference sequence). After removal of 6 bases from V and 3 bases from J, the junction contained 3 bases not matched to a gene. This CDR3 region has 13 residues. The CDR3 DNA sequence: TGTGCCAGCAGTCCGGACAGGGGCTACGAGCAGTACTTC. Translation: CASSPDRGYEQYF.

In nucleotides, the CDR3 is TGTGCCAGCAGCCAAGGAGGTGGTAGCGGGGGATACAATGAGCAGTTCTTC. Translated, it gives CASSQGGGSGGYNEQFF. This chain joins TRBV3-1 (or the pseudogene TRBV3-2) and TRBJ2-1; 9 nucleotides line up with TRBD2. Germline lookup yields CDR1 LGHDT and CDR2 YNNKEL (reference sequence). The length of the CDR3 is 17 residues. V was clipped by 1 base and J by 4 bases; unmatched bases: 8.